These T cell receptor beta chains were read from a single sample in a study of blood T cell repertoires in COVID-19. Measured with immunoSEQ multiplex PCR; TCRdb has only the in-frame clones, and not every one. The sample has fewer than 70,000 clones, 70% to 90% seen once. The sequencing input was peripheral blood. The receptors come from a man aged 40-55 years with COVID-19, enrolled during active disease. Each CDR3 is given with its conserved first and last residue. Fields, in order: V gene, clone size, D gene, J gene, CDR3 protein, CDR3 DNA. The D gene is left open where the match is weak. A clone size is listed for some rows: how often the clone was seen (once, few, many), or a class if it is expanded.

TRBV5-1	once	.	TRBJ2-5	CASSFAGQETQYF	TGCGCCAGCAGCTTTGCAGGCCAAGAGACCCAGTACTTC
TRBV19	.	.	TRBJ1-4	CASHDWREKLFF	TGTGCCAGTCACGACTGGCGGGAAAAACTGTTTTTT
TRBV7-9	.	.	TRBJ2-3	CASSGRGARNTDTQYF	TGTGCCAGCAGCGGCAGGGGGGCCCGCAACACAGATACGCAGTATTTT
TRBV3-1/TRBV3-2	.	TRBD1	TRBJ2-2	CASSQEQGSGELFF	TGTGCCAGCAGCCAAGAACAGGGGTCCGGGGAGCTGTTTTTT
TRBV23-1	.	TRBD2	TRBJ2-1	CASSQSLAGAYNEQFF	TGCGCCAGCAGTCAATCCCTAGCGGGGGCCTACAATGAGCAGTTCTTC
TRBV2	.	.	TRBJ1-5	CASSRFLVQGNQPQHF	TGTGCCAGCAGTAGATTCTTGGTACAGGGTAACCAGCCCCAGCATTTT
TRBV3-1/TRBV3-2	.	TRBD2	TRBJ2-7	CASSQTSGGFYEQYF	TGTGCCAGCAGCCAAACTAGCGGGGGGTTCTACGAGCAGTACTTC
TRBV7-9	.	.	TRBJ2-7	CASSLAGNYEQYF	TGTGCCAGCAGCTTAGCGGGCAACTACGAGCAGTACTTC
TRBV11-1	.	.	TRBJ1-1	CASSLLGGVNTEAFF	TGTGCCAGCAGCTTATTGGGGGGAGTGAACACTGAAGCTTTCTTT
TRBV7-2	.	TRBD2	TRBJ2-1	CASSLGLAREQFF	TGTGCCAGCAGCTTAGGACTAGCGAGGGAGCAGTTCTTC
TRBV7-9	.	.	TRBJ1-6	CASSFGNSPLHF	TGTGCCAGCAGCTTCGGTAATTCACCCCTCCACTTT
TRBV30	once	.	TRBJ1-2	CAWQPQDGYTF	TGTGCCTGGCAACCTCAGGATGGCTACACCTTC
TRBV6-1	.	.	TRBJ2-7	CASSEERRVNF	TGTGCCAGCAGTGAAGAGAGGAGGGTTAACTTC
TRBV7-9	few	TRBD1	TRBJ1-2	CASSLAGGSRYTF	TGTGCCAGCAGCTTGGCAGGGGGCAGCCGCTACACCTTC
TRBV6-5	.	.	TRBJ1-1	CASSNRSNTEAFF	TGTGCCAGCAGTAACAGATCGAACACTGAAGCTTTCTTT
TRBV21-1	.	.	TRBJ1-5	CASSLPGQGNQPQHF	TGTGCCAGCAGCTTACCGGGACAGGGGAATCAGCCCCAGCATTTT
TRBV19	.	.	TRBJ2-3	CASNGGGAADTQYF	TGTGCCAGTAATGGTGGGGGGGCCGCAGATACGCAGTATTTT
TRBV9	.	.	TRBJ1-2	CASSATESNYGYTF	TGTGCCAGCAGCGCCACAGAGAGTAACTATGGCTACACCTTC
TRBV28	.	.	TRBJ2-7	CASTHQFTIRGEQYF	TGTGCCAGCACTCACCAGTTTACGATTAGGGGAGAGCAGTACTTC
TRBV28	.	TRBD1	TRBJ2-3	CASSLYAGTGLSYAQYF	TGTGCCAGCAGTCTATACGCCGGGACAGGATTGTCATACGCGCAGTATTTT
TRBV7-3	.	TRBD1	TRBJ2-3	CASSQGRGTGVTDTQYF	TGTGCCAGCAGCCAAGGCAGAGGGACAGGGGTTACAGATACGCAGTATTTT
TRBV5-8	once	.	TRBJ2-5	CAAGLQETQYF	TGTGCCGCGGGGCTCCAAGAGACCCAGTACTTC